The 17 T cell receptor beta chains in this list originate from one sample, sequenced in a study of immune evolution from preneoplasia to lung adenocarcinoma. Repertoires were generated with immunoSEQ multiplex PCR, while TCRdb's copy carries only in-frame clones and drops some. The table lists about 2,000 clones, about 86% of them singletons, with approximately 11% in the top ten. What was sequenced was FFPE adjacent normal lung tissue. The source of these receptors is a person aged 65-85 years with lung adenocarcinoma.

J is TRBJ2-7 and V is TRBV29-1, with unresolved D. This CDR3 has 13 residues. CDR1 is SQVTM, CDR2 ANQGSEA, per germline. V gave up 0 bases and J gave up 3 bases, with 9 bases separating them. The CDR3, as DNA: TGCAGCGTTGAAGATCCGTCGGGCTACGAGCAGTACTTC. Its translation is CSVEDPSGYEQYF.

The chain is built from TRBV5-1 and TRBJ2-3, with 12 bases matching TRBD2. Germline loops: CDR1 SGHRS, CDR2 YFSETQ. The CDR3 runs 18 residues. V lost 4 bases to trimming and J lost 1 base; unmatched junction nucleotides: 10. Here the CDR3 DNA reads TGCGCCAGCAGCCCGGGAACTAGCGGGAGGTGGGGCACAGATACGCAGTATTTT. It yields the protein CASSPGTSGRWGTDTQYF. Full variable domain (missing parts from reference TRBV5-1 and TRBJ2-3): KAGVTQTPRYLIKTRGQQVTLSCSPISGHRSVSWYQQTPGQGLQFLFEYFSETQRNKGNFPGRFSGRQFSNSRSEMNVSTLELGDSALYLCASSPGTSGRWGTDTQYFGPGTRLTVL.

The chain combines TRBV30 with TRBJ1-5; D might be TRBD1 (6 bases). The CDR3 runs to 15 residues. V was shortened by 4 bases and J by 2 bases, with 15 bases between the two germline ends. From germline, CDR1 is GTSNPN and CDR2 SVGIG (reference sequence). CDR3 nucleotides: TGTGCCTGGAATGAGGGGGGGACGGGCAATCAGCCCCAGCATTTT. It encodes CAWNEGGTGNQPQHF.

This sequence joins TRBV6-5 and TRBJ2-3, with D perhaps given as TRBD1 or TRBD2 (5 bases each). The CDR3 has 15 amino acids. From germline, CDR1 is MNHEY and CDR2 SVGAGI. The V end was cut by 6 bases, the J end by 4 bases, with 17 bases between. The CDR3 DNA sequence: TGTGCCAGCAGACCCGGGACCTCGCGGTCAGATACGCAGTATTTT. It codes for CASRPGTSRSDTQYF.

This clone was detected only a few times. The J gene is TRBJ1-2, the V gene TRBV5-1; unclear D gene. V gave up 2 bases and J gave up 1 base, with 18 bases separating them. The CDR3 runs to 17 residues. CDR1 is SGHRS and CDR2 is YFSETQ in the germline V gene. The CDR3, as DNA: TGCGCCAGCAGCTTAGTGGGTACCGGCTTTCTTAACTATGGCTACACCTTC. Its translation: CASSLVGTGFLNYGYTF. Drawing the rest from reference TRBV5-1 and TRBJ1-2, the complete variable domain is KAGVTQTPRYLIKTRGQQVTLSCSPISGHRSVSWYQQTPGQGLQFLFEYFSETQRNKGNFPGRFSGRQFSNSRSEMNVSTLELGDSALYLCASSLVGTGFLNYGYTFGSGTRLTVV.

The chain recombines TRBV5-6 with TRBJ1-2, with D uncertain. Trimming cost V 4 bases and J 7 bases, with 14 bases left between them. The V gene's germline CDR1 is SGHDT and CDR2 YYEEEE. This CDR3 region has 13 residues. Written as DNA, the CDR3 is TGTGCCAGCAGCCCCCGGGCACGGGGTGGCTACACCTTC. Its protein is CASSPRARGGYTF.

The genes are TRBV6-4 and TRBJ2-1; TRBD2 might be the D (5 bases). Trimming removed 0 bases at V and 7 bases at J, with 13 bases between. CDR1 and CDR2 from the germline V gene are MRHNA and SNTAGT. The CDR3 consists of 15 residues. CDR3 loop: CASSDSRSSGNEQFF. In DNA, the CDR3 is TGTGCCAGCAGTGACTCTAGGAGTTCGGGGAATGAGCAGTTCTTC.

The chain is built from TRBV6-5 and TRBJ1-6; D ambiguous. Germline V gives CDR1 MNHEY, CDR2 SVGAGI. CDR3 length: 12 residues. The V and J ends lost 8 bases and 9 bases respectively, with 11 bases between them. CDR3 nucleotide sequence: TGTGCCAGCCGGAGCTCAGGTTCACCCCTCCACTTT. Translating gives CASRSSGSPLHF.

The gene calls are TRBV2 and TRBJ1-5; unclear D gene. With 8 bases removed from V and 7 bases from J, the gap between germline ends came to 18 bases. The CDR3 has 14 amino acids. Per the germline V gene, CDR1 is SNHLY and CDR2 is FYNNEI. This CDR3 reads CASQGRVAGQPQHF. The CDR3 nucleotides read TGTGCCAGCCAAGGGCGGGTGGCCGGGCAGCCCCAGCATTTT.

Written as DNA, the CDR3 is TGTGCCAGCAGCCATGGACTCCTTGAAGGGGAGCTGTTTTTT. Its translation is CASSHGLLEGELFF. The V and J genes are TRBV11-2 and TRBJ2-2; perhaps TRBD2 as D (5 bases). CDR3 length equals 14 residues. The germline gives CDR1 SGHAT, CDR2 FQNNGV. Trimming left V 5 bases short and J 8 bases short, with 15 bases between.

The chain couples TRBV2 to TRBJ2-6; the D is unclear. Trimming took off 0 bases at V and 3 bases at J, with 6 bases between the two ends. Per the germline V gene, CDR1 is SNHLY and CDR2 is FYNNEI. The CDR3 is 15 residues long. This CDR3 is CASSEAMYGANVLTF. The CDR3 region has the DNA TGTGCCAGCAGTGAAGCGATGTATGGGGCCAACGTCCTGACTTTC. Supplemented by reference TRBV2 and TRBJ2-6, the full variable domain reads EPEVTQTPSHQVTQMGQEVILRCVPISNHLYFYWYRQILGQKVEFLVSFYNNEISEKSEIFDDQFSVERPDGSNFTLKIRSTKLEDSAMYFCASSEAMYGANVLTFGAGSRLTVL.

The rearrangement joins TRBV4-1 to TRBJ2-7, with TRBD2 matching over 10 bases. From germline, CDR1 is MGHRA and CDR2 YSYEKL. V gave up 0 bases and J gave up 3 bases; unmatched junction bases: 2. The CDR3 consists of 15 residues. The CDR3 loop is CASSQEASGSYEQYF. Here the CDR3 DNA reads TGCGCCAGCAGCCAAGAAGCTAGCGGGAGCTACGAGCAGTACTTC.

V and J are TRBV30 and TRBJ2-7; D possibly corresponds to TRBD2 (7 bases). Trimming took off 4 bases at V and 5 bases at J, with 18 bases between the two ends. CDR1 is GTSNPN, CDR2 SVGIG, per germline (reference sequence). The CDR3 consists of 14 residues. The CDR3 DNA sequence: TGTGCCTGGACCAAGCCAAGGGGGGGGGACGAGCAGTACTTC. It translates to CAWTKPRGGDEQYF.

The chain recombines TRBV18 with TRBJ1-2, with 8 nucleotides matching TRBD1. J lost 2 bases, V lost 3 bases, and 2 bases had no gene match. Germline V gene lookup returns CDR1 KGHSH and CDR2 LQKENI. The CDR3 is made up of 14 amino acids. This CDR3 is CASSPGTGNYGYTF. CDR3 nucleotides: TGTGCCAGCTCACCGGGGACAGGAAACTATGGCTACACCTTC. Drawing the rest from reference TRBV18 and TRBJ1-2, the complete variable domain is NAGVMQNPRHLVRRRGQEARLRCSPMKGHSHVYWYRQLPEEGLKFMVYLQKENIIDESGMPKERFSAEFPKEGPSILRIQQVVRGDSAAYFCASSPGTGNYGYTFGSGTRLTVV.

This chain uses TRBV20-1 with TRBJ2-7; D remains unclear. The germline CDR1 and CDR2 sequences are DFQATT and SNEGSKA (reference sequence). Trimming took off 7 bases at V and 3 bases at J, with 10 bases between the two ends. The length of the CDR3 is 11 residues. For the CDR3, the DNA is TGCAGTGGGAGAAAGGACTACGAGCAGTACTTC. This translates into CSGRKDYEQYF.

The chain combines TRBV4-1 with TRBJ1-5; a possible D gene is TRBD1 (5 bases). CDR1 is MGHRA and CDR2 is YSYEKL in the germline V gene. CDR3 length: 12 amino acids. V gave up 7 bases and J gave up 3 bases, with 7 bases separating them. The CDR3 is CASKGPNQPQHF. The DNA of the CDR3 is TGCGCCAGCAAGGGACCCAATCAGCCCCAGCATTTT.

The V and J genes are TRBV2 and TRBJ2-7, with a weak D call TRBD2 (6 bases). The V end was cut by 2 bases, the J end by 5 bases, with 10 bases between. The CDR3 totals 13 residues. The germline V gene encodes CDR1 SNHLY and CDR2 FYNNEI. In DNA, the CDR3 is TGTGCCAGCAGTGAACAGGGACTCAACGAGCAGTACTTC. It specifies CASSEQGLNEQYF.